This T cell receptor (beta chain) was found in a study of beta chain features in type 1 diabetes. Study in general: Sorted cells from all samples, numbering about 98 million, were examined.

Reverse transcribing all isolated RNA meant expressed TCRB transcripts were sequenced. The assay was immunoSEQ multiplex PCR, and TCRdb's table has in-frame clones only and misses some. The sample contains about 650,000 clones, 9.5% to 15% of which appear only once. Study results and limitations: It was not settled here whether HLA type affects TCRB rearrangement. Among all four CD4+ subsets, Type 1 diabetes patients had TCRB CDR3s that were moderately but significantly shorter.

On this clone: The antigen is not known.

This CDR3 is built from 14 residues. The V end was cut by 6 bases, the J end by 0 bases, with 11 bases between. Per the germline V gene, CDR1 is SGHTA and CDR2 is FQGNSA. CD4+ naive, central memory, regulatory and stem cell-like memory subsets were isolated by sorting on CD45RO/CCR7/CD25/CD127/CD95/CD27. This receptor was taken from a man aged 25-40 years with type 1 diabetes. The sample was naive CD4+ T cells from blood. V and J are TRBV7-2 and TRBJ1-1; D perhaps matches TRBD1 (5 bases). The DNA for the CDR3 is TGTGCCAGCAGGCCAGGGTCCATGAACACTGAAGCTTTCTTT. It is translated as CASRPGSMNTEAFF.